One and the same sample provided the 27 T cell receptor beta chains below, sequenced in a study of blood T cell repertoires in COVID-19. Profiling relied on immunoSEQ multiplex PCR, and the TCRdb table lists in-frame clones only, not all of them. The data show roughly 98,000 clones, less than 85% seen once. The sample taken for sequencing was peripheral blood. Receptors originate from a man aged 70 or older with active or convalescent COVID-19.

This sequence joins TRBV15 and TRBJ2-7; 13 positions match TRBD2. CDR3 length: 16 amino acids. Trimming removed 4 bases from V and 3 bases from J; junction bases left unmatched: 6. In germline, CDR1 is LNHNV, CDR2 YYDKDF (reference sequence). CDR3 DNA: TGTGCCACCAGCACCCCAAGGACTAGCGGGGGCTACGAGCAGTACTTC. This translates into CATSTPRTSGGYEQYF. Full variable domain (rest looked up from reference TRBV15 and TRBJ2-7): DAMVIQNPRYQVTQFGKPVTLSCSQTLNHNVMYWYQQKSSQAPKLLFHYYDKDFNNEADTPDNFQSRRPNTSFCFLDIRSPGLGDTAMYLCATSTPRTSGGYEQYFGPGTRLTVT.

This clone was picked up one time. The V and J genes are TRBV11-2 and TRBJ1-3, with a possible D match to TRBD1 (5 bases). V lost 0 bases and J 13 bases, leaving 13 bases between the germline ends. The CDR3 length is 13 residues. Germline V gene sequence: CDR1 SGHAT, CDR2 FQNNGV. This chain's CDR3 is CASSLDRATEIYF. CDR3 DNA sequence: TGTGCCAGCAGCTTAGATAGGGCGACAGAGATATATTTT.

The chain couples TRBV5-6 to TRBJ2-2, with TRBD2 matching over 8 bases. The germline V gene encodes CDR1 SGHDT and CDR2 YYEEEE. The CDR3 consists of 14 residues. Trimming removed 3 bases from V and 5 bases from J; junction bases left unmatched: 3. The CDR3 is CASSSGLGTGELFF. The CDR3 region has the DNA TGTGCCAGCAGCTCGGGACTAGGGACCGGGGAGCTGTTTTTT.

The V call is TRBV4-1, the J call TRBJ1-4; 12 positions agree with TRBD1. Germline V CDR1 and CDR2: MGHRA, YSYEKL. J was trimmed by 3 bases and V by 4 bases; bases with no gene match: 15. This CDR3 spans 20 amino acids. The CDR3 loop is CASSLVLDGTGGLANEKLFF. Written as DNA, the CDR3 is TGCGCCAGCAGCCTTGTACTTGACGGGACAGGGGGCTTGGCTAATGAAAAACTGTTTTTT.

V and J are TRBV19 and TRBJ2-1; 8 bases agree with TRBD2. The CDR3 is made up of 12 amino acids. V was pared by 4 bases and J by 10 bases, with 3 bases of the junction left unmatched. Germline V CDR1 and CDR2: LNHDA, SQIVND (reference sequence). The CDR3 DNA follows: TGTGCCAGTAGTAAGGTAGCGGGGGAGCAGTTCTTC. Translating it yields CASSKVAGEQFF.

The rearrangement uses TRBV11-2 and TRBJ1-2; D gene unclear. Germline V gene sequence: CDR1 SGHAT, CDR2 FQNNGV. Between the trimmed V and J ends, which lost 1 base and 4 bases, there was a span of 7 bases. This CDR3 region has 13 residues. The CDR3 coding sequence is TGTGCCAGCAGCTTAGGGAGGGTCTATGGCTACACCTTC. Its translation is CASSLGRVYGYTF.

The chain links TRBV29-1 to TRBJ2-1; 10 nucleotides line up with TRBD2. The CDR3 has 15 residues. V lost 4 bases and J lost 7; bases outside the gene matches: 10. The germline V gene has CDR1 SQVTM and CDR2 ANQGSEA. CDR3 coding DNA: TGCAGCGTTGGGGCTAGAGCGGGGGGGCCAAATGAGCAGTTCTTC. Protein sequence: CSVGARAGGPNEQFF.

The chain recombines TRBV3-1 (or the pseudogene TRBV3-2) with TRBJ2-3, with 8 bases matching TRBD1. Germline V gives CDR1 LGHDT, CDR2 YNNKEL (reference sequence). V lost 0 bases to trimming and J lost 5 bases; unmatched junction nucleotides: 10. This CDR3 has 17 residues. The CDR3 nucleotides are TGTGCCAGCAGCCAAGACGGGCAGGGGGCTCGAGGAGATACGCAGTATTTT. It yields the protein CASSQDGQGARGDTQYF.

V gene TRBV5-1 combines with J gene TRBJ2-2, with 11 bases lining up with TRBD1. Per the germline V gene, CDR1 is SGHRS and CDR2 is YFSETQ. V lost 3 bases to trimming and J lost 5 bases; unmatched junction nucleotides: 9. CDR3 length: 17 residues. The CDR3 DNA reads TGCGCCAGCAGCTCCTCAAGGGACAGGGGGTTTACCGGGGAGCTGTTTTTT. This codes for CASSSSRDRGFTGELFF.

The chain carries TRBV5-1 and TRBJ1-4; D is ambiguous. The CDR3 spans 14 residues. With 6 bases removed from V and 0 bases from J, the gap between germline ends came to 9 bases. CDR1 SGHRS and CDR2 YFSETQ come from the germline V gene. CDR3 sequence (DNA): TGCGCCAGCACGGAGGGCGCAACTAATGAAAAACTGTTTTTT. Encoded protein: CASTEGATNEKLFF.

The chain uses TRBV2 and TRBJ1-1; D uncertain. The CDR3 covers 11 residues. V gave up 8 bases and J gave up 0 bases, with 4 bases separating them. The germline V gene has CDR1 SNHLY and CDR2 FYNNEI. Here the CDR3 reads CASLVNTEAFF. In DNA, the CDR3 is TGTGCCAGCCTAGTGAACACTGAAGCTTTCTTT.

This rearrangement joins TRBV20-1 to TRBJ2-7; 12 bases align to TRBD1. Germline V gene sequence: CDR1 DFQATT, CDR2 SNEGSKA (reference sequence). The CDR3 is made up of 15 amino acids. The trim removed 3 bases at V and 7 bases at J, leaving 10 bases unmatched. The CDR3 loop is CSASRPGQGAREQYF. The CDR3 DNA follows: TGCAGTGCTAGTCGACCGGGACAGGGGGCAAGGGAGCAGTACTTC.

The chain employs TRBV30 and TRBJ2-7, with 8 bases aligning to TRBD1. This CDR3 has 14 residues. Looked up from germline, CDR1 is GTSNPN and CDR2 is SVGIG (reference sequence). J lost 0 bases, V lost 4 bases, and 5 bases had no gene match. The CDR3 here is CAWNRGQVSYEQYF. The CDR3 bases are TGTGCCTGGAACCGGGGACAGGTCTCCTACGAGCAGTACTTC.

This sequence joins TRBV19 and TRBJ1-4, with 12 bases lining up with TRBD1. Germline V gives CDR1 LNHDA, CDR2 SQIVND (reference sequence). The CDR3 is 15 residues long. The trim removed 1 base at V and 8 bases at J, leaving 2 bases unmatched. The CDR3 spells CASSIAGTGGEKLFF. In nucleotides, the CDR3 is TGTGCCAGTAGTATAGCGGGGACAGGGGGCGAAAAACTGTTTTTT. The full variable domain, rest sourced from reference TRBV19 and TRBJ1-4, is DGGITQSPKYLFRKEGQNVTLSCEQNLNHDAMYWYRQDPGQGLRLIYYSQIVNDFQKGDIAEGYSVSREKKESFPLTVTSAQKNPTAFYLCASSIAGTGGEKLFFGSGTQLSVL.

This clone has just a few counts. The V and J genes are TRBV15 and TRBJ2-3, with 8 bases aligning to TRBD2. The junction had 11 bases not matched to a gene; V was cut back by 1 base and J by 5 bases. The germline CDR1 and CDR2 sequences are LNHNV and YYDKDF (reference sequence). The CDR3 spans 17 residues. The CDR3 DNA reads TGTGCCACCAGCAGAGGGAGCAGCGGGGGAGGTGGAGATACGCAGTATTTT. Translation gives CATSRGSSGGGGDTQYF.

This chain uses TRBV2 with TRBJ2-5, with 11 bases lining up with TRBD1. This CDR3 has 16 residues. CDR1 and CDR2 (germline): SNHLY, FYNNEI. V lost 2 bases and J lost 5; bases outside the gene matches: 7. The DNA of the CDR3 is TGTGCCAGCAGTGAATACATGGGACAGGGGGTTGAGACCCAGTACTTC. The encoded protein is CASSEYMGQGVETQYF.

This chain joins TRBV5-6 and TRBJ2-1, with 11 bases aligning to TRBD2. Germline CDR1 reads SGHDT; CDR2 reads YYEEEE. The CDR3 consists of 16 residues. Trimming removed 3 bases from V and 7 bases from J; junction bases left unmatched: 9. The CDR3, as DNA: TGTGCCAGCAGCTCAATTAGCGGGGGGGCCGGGAATGAGCAGTTCTTC. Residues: CASSSISGGAGNEQFF.

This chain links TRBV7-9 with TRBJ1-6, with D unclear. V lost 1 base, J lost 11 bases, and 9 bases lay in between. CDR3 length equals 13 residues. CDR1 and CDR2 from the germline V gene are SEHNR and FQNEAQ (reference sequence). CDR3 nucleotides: TGTGCCAGCAGCTTAGTGTCGGAGGCACCCCTCCACTTT. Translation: CASSLVSEAPLHF.

In DNA form, the CDR3 reads TGTGCCTGGAGTGTACTCCAGGGGACAGGGGATTCCTACGAGCAGTACTTC. This gives the protein CAWSVLQGTGDSYEQYF. The rearrangement joins TRBV30 to TRBJ2-7; 10 nucleotides agree with TRBD1. The CDR3 consists of 17 residues. The germline V gene encodes CDR1 GTSNPN and CDR2 SVGIG (reference sequence). The V gene end was trimmed by 0 bases and the J gene end by 1 base; junction bases not matched to a gene: 9.

In DNA form, the CDR3 reads TGTGCCAGCAGCTTGGGGGTTCGAGGTGAAGCTTTCTTT. Translated, it gives CASSLGVRGEAFF. This rearrangement joins TRBV5-6 to TRBJ1-1; D unclear. Trimming removed 0 bases from V and 7 bases from J, with 10 bases in between. Germline V gene data show CDR1 as SGHDT and CDR2 as YYEEEE. CDR3 size: 13 residues.

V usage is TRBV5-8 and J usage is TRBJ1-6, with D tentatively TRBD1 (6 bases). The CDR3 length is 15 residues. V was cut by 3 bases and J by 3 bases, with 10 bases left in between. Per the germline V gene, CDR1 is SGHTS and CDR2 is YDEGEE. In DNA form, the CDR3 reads TGTGCCAGCAGCTCCGGACAGTTCTATAATTCACCCCTCCACTTT. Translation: CASSSGQFYNSPLHF.

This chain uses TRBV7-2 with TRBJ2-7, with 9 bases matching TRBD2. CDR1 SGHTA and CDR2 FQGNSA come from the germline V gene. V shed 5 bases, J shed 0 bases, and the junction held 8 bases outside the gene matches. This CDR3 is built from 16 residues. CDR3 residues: CASSRPARGGSYEQYF. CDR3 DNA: TGTGCCAGCAGCCGCCCGGCGCGGGGGGGCTCCTACGAGCAGTACTTC.

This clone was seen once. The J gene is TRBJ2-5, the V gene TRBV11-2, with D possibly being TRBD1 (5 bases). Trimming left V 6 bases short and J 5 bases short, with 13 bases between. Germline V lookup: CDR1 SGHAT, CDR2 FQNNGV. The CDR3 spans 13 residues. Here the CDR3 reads CASRKTDLETQYF. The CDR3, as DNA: TGTGCCAGCAGGAAGACAGACCTGGAGACCCAGTACTTC.

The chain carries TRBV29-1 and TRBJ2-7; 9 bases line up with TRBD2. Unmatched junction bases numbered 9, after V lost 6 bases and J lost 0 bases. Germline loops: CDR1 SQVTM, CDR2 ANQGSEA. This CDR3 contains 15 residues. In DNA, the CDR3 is TGCAGCGTGGGAAAGAGCGGGGGGCTCTCCTACGAGCAGTACTTC. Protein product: CSVGKSGGLSYEQYF.

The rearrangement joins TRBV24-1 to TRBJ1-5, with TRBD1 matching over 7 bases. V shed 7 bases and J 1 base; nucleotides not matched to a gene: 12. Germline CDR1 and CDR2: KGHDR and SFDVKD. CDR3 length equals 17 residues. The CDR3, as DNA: TGTGCCACCAGCCGCGGACAGGAGATGTGGAGCAATCAGCCCCAGCATTTT. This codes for CATSRGQEMWSNQPQHF.

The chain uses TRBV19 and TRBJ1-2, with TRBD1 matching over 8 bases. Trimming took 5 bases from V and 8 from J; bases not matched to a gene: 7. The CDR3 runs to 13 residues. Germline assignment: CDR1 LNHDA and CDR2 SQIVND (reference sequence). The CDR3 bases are TGTGCCAGTAGTCATCTTCAGGGGGCCGGCTACACCTTC. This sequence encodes CASSHLQGAGYTF.

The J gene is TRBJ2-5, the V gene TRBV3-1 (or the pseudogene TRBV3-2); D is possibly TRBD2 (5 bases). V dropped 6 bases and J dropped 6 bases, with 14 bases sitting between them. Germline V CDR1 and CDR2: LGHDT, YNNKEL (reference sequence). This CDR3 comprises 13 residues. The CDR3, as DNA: TGTGCCAGCAGGCATGGTACGGGGAAGACCCAGTACTTC. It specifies CASRHGTGKTQYF.